The source of this TCR beta chain is a study of vaccination and CD4 T cells after COVID-19. As for the study in general: Spike peptides, overlapping and drawn from SARS-CoV-2, HCoV-NL63, HCoV-OC43 and HCoV-229E, were used to stimulate cells.

The Oncomine TCR Beta short-read assay sequenced DNA from cultured CD4+ T cells. Researchers extracted genomic DNA from CD4+ T cells that had been cultured. MiXCR, run by TCRdb on the PCR reads, gives a single entry per CDR3 protein. The sample has about 12,000 distinct CDR3 sequences; roughly 61% are singletons. Points on this clonotype: Its target is unknown.

The germline CDR1 and CDR2 sequences are SGHTS and YDEGEE. Trimming took off 7 bases at V and 2 bases at J, with 11 bases between the two ends. This CDR3 region has 13 residues. Sample treatment: roughly ten-day PBMC culture with coronavirus spike peptide pools or control peptides (ViraFEST assay). Expansion of antigen-specific T cells with peptide pools by ViraFEST preceded sequencing of TCRs. Sequences were obtained from CD4+ T cells from blood, cultured in vitro. V is TRBV5-8 and J is TRBJ2-3; D call uncertain. The sequence was collected from a human donor who had recovered from COVID-19. The CDR3, as DNA: TGTGCCAGCCGACGTTTCCACACAGATACGCAGTATTTT. It specifies CASRRFHTDTQYF.